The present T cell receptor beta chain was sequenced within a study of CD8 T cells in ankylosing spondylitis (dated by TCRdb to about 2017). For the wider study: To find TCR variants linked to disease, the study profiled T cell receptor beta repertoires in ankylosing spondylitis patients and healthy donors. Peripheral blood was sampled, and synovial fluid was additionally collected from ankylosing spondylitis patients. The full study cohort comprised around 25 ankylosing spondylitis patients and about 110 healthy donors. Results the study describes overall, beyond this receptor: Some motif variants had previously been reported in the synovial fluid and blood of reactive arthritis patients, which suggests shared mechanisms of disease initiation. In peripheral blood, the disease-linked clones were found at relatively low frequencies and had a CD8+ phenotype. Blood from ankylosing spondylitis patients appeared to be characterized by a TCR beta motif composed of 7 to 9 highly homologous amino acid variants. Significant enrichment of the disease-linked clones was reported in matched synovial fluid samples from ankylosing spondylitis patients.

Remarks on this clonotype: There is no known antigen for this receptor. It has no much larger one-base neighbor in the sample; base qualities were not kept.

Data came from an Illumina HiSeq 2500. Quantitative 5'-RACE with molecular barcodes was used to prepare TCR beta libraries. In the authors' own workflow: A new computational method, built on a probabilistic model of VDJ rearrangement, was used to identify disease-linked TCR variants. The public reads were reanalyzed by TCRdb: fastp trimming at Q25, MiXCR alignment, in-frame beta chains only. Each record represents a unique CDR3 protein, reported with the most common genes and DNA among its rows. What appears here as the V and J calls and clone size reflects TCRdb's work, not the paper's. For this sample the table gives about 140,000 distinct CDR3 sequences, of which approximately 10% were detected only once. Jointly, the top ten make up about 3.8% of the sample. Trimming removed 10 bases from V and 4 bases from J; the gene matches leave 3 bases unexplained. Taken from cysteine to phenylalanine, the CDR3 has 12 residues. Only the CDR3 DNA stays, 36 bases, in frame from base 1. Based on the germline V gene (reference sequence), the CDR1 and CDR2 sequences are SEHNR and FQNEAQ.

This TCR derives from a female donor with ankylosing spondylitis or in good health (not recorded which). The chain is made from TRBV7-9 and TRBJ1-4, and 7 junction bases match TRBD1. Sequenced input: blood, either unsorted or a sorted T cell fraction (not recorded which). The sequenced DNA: TGTGCCACGGACAGGCGTAATGAAAAACTGTTTTTT. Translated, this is CATDRRNEKLFF.